Following are 28 T cell receptor beta chains from one sample sequenced in a study of blood T cells in healthy people across ages. A sample-barcoded 5' primer and a J-beta primer mix were used in a second PCR of about 7 to 11 cycles. TCRdb analysed the 5' RACE reads with MiXCR anew, one entry per CDR3 protein. Of roughly 1,000,000 distinct CDR3 sequences in the sample, roughly 24% were seen once. These same data were also listed under a study on T cells of mothers and their children.

Input material: blood. These receptors all come from a girl aged 2-9 years in good health.

V usage is TRBV9 and J usage is TRBJ2-7, with 8 positions matching TRBD1. V dropped 3 bases and J dropped 3; count of bases not matched to a gene: 14. CDR3 length: 17 residues. Germline loops: CDR1 SGDLS, CDR2 YYNGEE. CDR3 in DNA: TGTGCCAGCAGCGCCGATATTACCGGGACAGGAGGCTACGAGCAGTACTTC. Translated, it gives CASSADITGTGGYEQYF.

This clonotype was seen a few times. The chain recombines TRBV7-9 with TRBJ2-1; TRBD2 agrees at 12 bases. Germline V gene data show CDR1 as SEHNR and CDR2 as FQNEAQ (reference sequence). The junction had 8 bases not matched to a gene; V was cut back by 5 bases and J by 3 bases. The CDR3 covers 17 residues. Here the CDR3 reads CASSPRTSGDLYNEQFF. CDR3 bases: TGTGCCAGCAGCCCGCGGACTAGCGGGGATCTCTACAATGAGCAGTTCTTC.

This clonotype occurred a few times. The rearrangement uses TRBV7-2 and TRBJ2-7; 8 nucleotides agree with TRBD2. With 7 bases clipped from V and 4 bases from J, the junction kept 9 bases outside the gene matches. Germline V gives CDR1 SGHTA, CDR2 FQGNSA. This CDR3 is 14 amino acids long. The CDR3 reads CASTLPGLVYEQYF. CDR3 in DNA: TGTGCCAGCACCCTACCGGGACTAGTTTACGAGCAGTACTTC.

In DNA form, the CDR3 reads TGTGCCAGTAGGCCCGGACTAGCGGCGAGCACAGATACGCAGTATTTT. This translates into CASRPGLAASTDTQYF. The V gene is TRBV19, the J gene TRBJ2-3; the match to TRBD2 covers 10 bases. V trimming: 6 bases; J trimming: 0 bases; junction bases outside the gene matches: 6. Looked up from germline, CDR1 is LNHDA and CDR2 is SQIVND (reference sequence). The CDR3 is 16 residues long.

This clonotype turned up a few times. The chain carries TRBV7-2 and TRBJ2-1; perhaps TRBD1 as D (5 bases). The closer fit of TRBJ2-7 to the DNA end suggests the J call may be wrong. This CDR3 comprises 15 residues. Germline-derived CDR1 and CDR2 are SGHTA and FQGNSA. The CDR3 DNA sequence: TGTGCCAGCAGCTTATCCTCAGGGTCCGTCTACGAGCAGTACTTC. It specifies CASSLSSGSVYEQYF.

The chain couples TRBV7-9 to TRBJ2-7, with D possibly matching TRBD2 (6 bases). The CDR3 runs to 13 residues. Germline V lookup: CDR1 SEHNR, CDR2 FQNEAQ (reference sequence). V lost 4 bases and J lost 3, with 10 bases in between. CDR3 protein: CASSSREFYEQYF. CDR3 nucleotides: TGTGCCAGCAGCTCACGGGAGTTCTACGAGCAGTACTTC.

The chain has TRBV27 and TRBJ2-1; D may be TRBD1 (5 bases). The germline V gene encodes CDR1 MNHEY and CDR2 SMNVEV (reference sequence). CDR3 length equals 15 residues. The V and J ends lost 6 bases and 2 bases respectively, with 14 bases between them. CDR3 residues: CASRGPWTTYNEQFF. DNA of the CDR3: TGTGCCAGCAGGGGCCCCTGGACAACCTACAATGAGCAGTTCTTC.

In this sample, this clonotype turned up a few times. This may stem from a read error, because a much larger clone lies one nucleotide away. The chain is built from TRBV20-1 and TRBJ2-1; no reliable D call. CDR1 is DFQATT and CDR2 is SNEGSKA in the germline V gene (reference sequence). There are 14 residues in the CDR3. CDR3 sequence reads: CSARDPERYNKQFF. In nucleotides, the CDR3 is TGCAGTGCTAGAGACCCCGAGAGGTACAATAAGCAGTTCTTC.

This clonotype was observed a handful of times. The chain uses TRBV5-1 and TRBJ2-5, with unresolved D. In germline, CDR1 is SGHRS, CDR2 YFSETQ. Trimming cost V 5 bases and J 1 base, with 9 bases left between them. This CDR3 has 13 amino acids. The CDR3 bases are TGCGCCAGCAGAATTGAAAGCCAAGAGACCCAGTACTTC. Its protein is CASRIESQETQYF. The complete variable domain, with remaining parts taken from reference TRBV5-1 and TRBJ2-5, reads KAGVTQTPRYLIKTRGQQVTLSCSPISGHRSVSWYQQTPGQGLQFLFEYFSETQRNKGNFPGRFSGRQFSNSRSEMNVSTLELGDSALYLCASRIESQETQYFGPGTRLLVL.

This sequence joins TRBV29-1 and TRBJ2-7; 8 bases match TRBD1. The CDR3 has 12 residues. Germline trimming cut 6 bases from V and 3 bases from J; bases unmatched to any gene: 4. Germline V CDR1 and CDR2: SQVTM, ANQGSEA. The CDR3 DNA reads TGCAGCGTAAGACAGGGGTTCTACGAGCAGTACTTC. Translation: CSVRQGFYEQYF.

This chain links TRBV7-2 with TRBJ1-2; no reliable D call. This CDR3 comprises 15 residues. The V and J ends lost 5 bases and 4 bases respectively, with 17 bases between them. Germline-derived CDR1 and CDR2 are SGHTA and FQGNSA. The CDR3 reads CASSRDFPTLYGYTF. The CDR3 DNA reads as TGTGCCAGCAGCCGAGATTTCCCCACCCTCTATGGCTACACCTTC. Combining the CDR3 with reference TRBV7-2 and TRBJ1-2 gives the whole variable domain GAGVSQSPSNKVTEKGKDVELRCDPISGHTALYWYRQSLGQGLEFLIYFQGNSAPDKSGLPSDRFSAERTGGSVSTLTIQRTQQEDSAVYLCASSRDFPTLYGYTFGSGTRLTVV.

V and J are TRBV3-1 and TRBJ2-1; 7 nucleotides line up with TRBD2. The CDR3 covers 14 residues. Germline CDR1 LGHDT, CDR2 YNNKEL (reference sequence). V was pared by 6 bases and J by 6 bases, with 8 bases of the junction left unmatched. CDR3 DNA: TGTGCCAGCAGGCCTAGCGGAAGAACCAATGAGCAGTTCTTC. Translation gives CASRPSGRTNEQFF.

The chain employs TRBV27 and TRBJ1-2; D is unresolved. V lost 7 bases, J lost 3 bases, and 12 bases lay in between. The CDR3 runs 13 residues. Germline assignment: CDR1 MNHEY and CDR2 SMNVEV (reference sequence). The CDR3 sequence: CASKLLSDYGYTF. In nucleotides, the CDR3 is TGTGCCAGCAAGTTATTGTCAGACTATGGCTACACCTTC.

The chain joins TRBV4-2 to TRBJ2-3; D is tentatively TRBD1 or TRBD2 (5 bases each). The CDR3 runs to 17 residues. V was shortened by 4 bases and J by 6 bases, with 23 bases between the two germline ends. The germline V gene has CDR1 LGHNA and CDR2 YNFKEQ. CDR3 nucleotide sequence: TGTGCCAGCAGCCGAGCACCGGGACCGATCCCACCCGATACGCAGTATTTT. Protein sequence: CASSRAPGPIPPDTQYF.

Remarks on this clonotype: Its ends do not fully match the called genes, so a read error is possible. The genes are TRBV20-1 and TRBJ1-2; D ambiguous. The length of the CDR3 is 11 residues. The germline V gene has CDR1 DFQATT and CDR2 SNEGSKA (reference sequence). DNA for the CDR3: TGCAGTGCTAGCCCTAACGATGGCTACACCTTC. It specifies CSASPNDGYTF.

This clonotype was detected a few times. J is TRBJ2-5 and V is TRBV11-2, with D possibly called TRBD1 or TRBD2 (5 bases each). The CDR3 runs to 14 residues. CDR1 and CDR2 from the germline V gene are SGHAT and FQNNGV. Trimming removed 1 base from V and 8 bases from J, with 14 bases in between. This chain's CDR3 is CASSLGRTWDTQYF. CDR3 sequence (DNA): TGTGCCAGCAGCTTAGGGAGGACTTGGGACACCCAGTACTTC.

The V call is TRBV7-9, the J call TRBJ2-5, with TRBD1 as a possible D gene (6 bases). The V gene's germline CDR1 is SEHNR and CDR2 FQNEAQ (reference sequence). The CDR3 contains 14 residues. V lost 5 bases and J 4 bases, leaving 14 bases between the germline ends. In nucleotides, the CDR3 is TGTGCCAGCAGCCGTCGGGGCAGGGGAGAGACCCAGTACTTC. Translation gives CASSRRGRGETQYF.

The gene calls are TRBV29-1 and TRBJ2-7; 7 bases are a match to TRBD1. V shed 3 bases, J shed 2 bases, and the junction held 10 bases outside the gene matches. This CDR3 contains 15 residues. Looked up from germline, CDR1 is SQVTM and CDR2 is ANQGSEA. In nucleotides, the CDR3 is TGCAGCGTTGAGATCATGGAACAGGGGCCCTACGAGCAGTACTTC. Protein: CSVEIMEQGPYEQYF.

The V call is TRBV12-3 or TRBV12-4, the J call TRBJ2-1; 7 nucleotides align to TRBD2. The J call may be faulty, since TRBJ2-5 better matches the DNA end. This CDR3 region has 16 residues. CDR3 DNA sequence: TGTGCCAGCAGTTTGAGATTTGGGAGGGGAGGTGAGACCCAGTACTTC. Translation: CASSLRFGRGGETQYF.

The chain carries TRBV4-1 and TRBJ2-2, with TRBD2 matching over 7 bases. Germline V CDR1 and CDR2: MGHRA, YSYEKL. The trim removed 2 bases at V and 6 bases at J, leaving 6 bases unmatched. The CDR3 is 15 residues long. The CDR3 sequence is CASSQPTSRPGELFF. The CDR3 region has the DNA TGCGCCAGCAGCCAACCGACTAGCCGCCCCGGGGAGCTGTTTTTT.

This clonotype turned up a few times. One junction end does not reproduce the germline sequence, and a read error may be involved. CDR3 protein: CASSPPARNIQYF. DNA of the CDR3: TGTGCCAGCAGCCCCCCGGCCAGAAACATTCAGTACTTC. The chain carries TRBV3-1 and TRBJ2-4; D is unresolved. The CDR3 sequence is 13 residues long. CDR1 and CDR2 (germline): LGHDT, YNNKEL (reference sequence). Supplemented by reference TRBV3-1 and TRBJ2-4, the full variable domain reads DTAVSQTPKYLVTQMGNDKSIKCEQNLGHDTMYWYKQDSKKFLKIMFSYNNKELIINETVPNRFSPKSPDKAHLNLHINSLELGDSAVYFCASSPPARNIQYFGAGTRLSVL.

A few counts support this clonotype. The rearrangement uses TRBV2 and TRBJ2-2; D not resolved. Trimming left V 2 bases short and J 6 bases short, with 7 bases between. CDR3 length: 13 amino acids. Germline V gives CDR1 SNHLY, CDR2 FYNNEI. For the CDR3, the DNA is TGTGCCAGCAGTGAAATACGGGCCGGGGAGCTGTTTTTT. This gives the protein CASSEIRAGELFF.

The chain couples TRBV27 to TRBJ2-5; D not certain. The J call may be mistaken, given a closer DNA end match to TRBJ2-7. The CDR3 has 14 amino acids. Germline V gene lookup returns CDR1 MNHEY and CDR2 SMNVEV (reference sequence). This CDR3 reads CASSLWRGDYEQYF. The CDR3 DNA sequence: TGTGCCAGCAGTTTATGGCGCGGAGATTACGAGCAGTACTTC.

V gene TRBV29-1 combines with J gene TRBJ2-5, with D uncertain. Germline V gives CDR1 SQVTM, CDR2 ANQGSEA. Trimming took 5 bases from V and 3 from J, leaving 10 bases between them. The CDR3 sequence is 12 residues long. The CDR3 nucleotides read TGCAGCGTTTTCCTTTCGGAAGAGACCCAGTACTTC. Protein: CSVFLSEETQYF.

This clonotype was detected only a few times. This rearrangement joins TRBV20-1 to TRBJ1-6; 7 bases line up with TRBD1. Germline lookup yields CDR1 DFQATT and CDR2 SNEGSKA (reference sequence). This CDR3 region has 14 residues. Trimming at V came to 0 bases and at J to 8 bases, leaving 4 bases not matched to a gene. The CDR3 here is CSARDQTGDSPLHF. The CDR3 region has the DNA TGCAGTGCTAGAGATCAAACAGGGGATTCACCCCTCCACTTT.

The CDR3 sequence: CASSQGWVGETQYF. CDR3 sequence (DNA): TGTGCCAGCAGCCAAGGTTGGGTTGGGGAGACCCAGTACTTC. V is TRBV3-1 and J is TRBJ2-5; D unresolved. The CDR3 totals 14 residues. CDR1 is LGHDT and CDR2 is YNNKEL in the germline V gene (reference sequence). With 1 base removed from V and 5 bases from J, the gap between germline ends came to 11 bases.

The table lists this clonotype with a few counts. The genes are TRBV7-8 and TRBJ2-7; D is perhaps TRBD2 (6 bases). Germline V gene sequence: CDR1 SGHVS, CDR2 FQNEAQ. The CDR3 sequence is 15 residues long. V shed 2 bases and J shed 0 bases, with 11 bases lying between them. The CDR3 region is CASSLRRGRSYEQYF. The CDR3 region has the DNA TGTGCCAGCAGCTTAAGGCGGGGACGCTCCTACGAGCAGTACTTC.

The chain carries TRBV29-1 and TRBJ2-7; perhaps TRBD2 as D (5 bases). The CDR3 contains 13 residues. Deletions cut 5 bases from V and 3 bases from J, with 14 bases between. CDR1 and CDR2 from the germline V gene are SQVTM and ANQGSEA. The CDR3 loop is CSVTYLGDYEQYF. The CDR3 nucleotides are TGCAGCGTTACTTACCTGGGAGACTACGAGCAGTACTTC.